The 18 T cell receptor beta chains presented below share a single source sample, sequenced in a study of blood T cell repertoires in COVID-19. Generated by immunoSEQ multiplex PCR, the TCRdb table keeps only in-frame clones and is missing some. This sample has fewer than 85,000 clones, with approximately 89% found just once. The sequenced material came from peripheral blood. The receptors originated from a human donor in a cohort sampled during active COVID-19.

The V gene is TRBV19, the J gene TRBJ1-1; 12 bases map to TRBD1. V lost 9 bases, J lost 4 bases, and 9 bases stayed unmatched. The CDR3 runs 15 residues. From germline, CDR1 is LNHDA and CDR2 SQIVND (reference sequence). The CDR3 region is CARRRDRGLVTEAFF. For the CDR3, the DNA is TGTGCCAGAAGGCGGGACAGGGGGCTAGTCACTGAAGCTTTCTTT.

The V gene is TRBV20-1, the J gene TRBJ1-2; D not certain. Trimming took off 3 bases at V and 7 bases at J, with 9 bases between the two ends. The CDR3 runs to 11 residues. The germline CDR1 and CDR2 sequences are DFQATT and SNEGSKA (reference sequence). The CDR3 DNA is TGCAGTGCTAGGTTCCCGGGTGGCTACACCTTC. The encoded protein is CSARFPGGYTF.

CDR3 region: CASSEALGGLAGVYEQYF. CDR3 DNA: TGTGCCAGCAGTGAAGCGCTTGGGGGACTAGCGGGGGTCTACGAGCAGTACTTC. The chain carries TRBV6-1 and TRBJ2-7, with 14 bases lining up with TRBD2. There are 18 residues in the CDR3. CDR1 and CDR2 (germline): MNHNS, SASEGT. V was pared by 0 bases and J by 3 bases, with 7 bases of the junction left unmatched.

The CDR3 here is CASSQADRVGNYGYTF. The CDR3 region has the DNA TGCGCCAGCAGCCAAGCTGACAGGGTGGGTAACTATGGCTACACCTTC. The gene calls are TRBV4-3 and TRBJ1-2, with TRBD1 matching over 7 bases. Per germline, CDR1 LGHNA and CDR2 YSLEER. V was clipped by 1 base and J by 1 base; unmatched bases: 6. This CDR3 is 16 amino acids long.

V is TRBV19 and J is TRBJ1-5; D gene unclear. In germline, CDR1 is LNHDA, CDR2 SQIVND (reference sequence). V lost 0 bases, J lost 0 bases, and 15 bases lay in between. This CDR3 contains 18 residues. CDR3 region: CASSIEQVFQDSNQPQHF. The DNA of the CDR3 is TGTGCCAGTAGTATAGAGCAGGTCTTTCAAGATAGCAATCAGCCCCAGCATTTT.

The chain recombines TRBV11-2 with TRBJ1-1; the match to TRBD1 covers 7 bases. Germline V lookup: CDR1 SGHAT, CDR2 FQNNGV. V was pared by 2 bases and J by 3 bases, with 3 bases of the junction left unmatched. CDR3 size: 14 residues. The CDR3 region is CASSLYGQDTEAFF. Written as DNA, the CDR3 is TGTGCCAGCAGCTTATACGGACAGGACACTGAAGCTTTCTTT.

This chain links TRBV28 with TRBJ2-5; the match to TRBD2 covers 10 bases. CDR1 and CDR2 (germline): MDHEN, SYDVKM. This CDR3 is built from 15 residues. V shed 6 bases, J shed 5 bases, and the junction held 9 bases outside the gene matches. CDR3 region: CASRSGTSVRETQYF. As DNA, the CDR3 is TGTGCCAGCAGGTCCGGGACTAGCGTCAGGGAGACCCAGTACTTC.

The chain couples TRBV7-9 to TRBJ1-5; TRBD1 matches 11 bases. V lost 7 bases, J lost 7 bases, and 9 bases stayed unmatched. This CDR3 is built from 15 residues. Germline V CDR1 and CDR2: SEHNR, FQNEAQ (reference sequence). DNA of the CDR3: TGTGCCAGCACCTCCGGGACAGGGGGTGAGCAGCCCCAGCATTTT. This encodes CASTSGTGGEQPQHF.

The chain employs TRBV3-1 (or the pseudogene TRBV3-2) and TRBJ2-7; the D is unclear. The CDR3 is 14 residues long. Germline CDR1 reads LGHDT; CDR2 reads YNNKEL (reference sequence). The germline V and J ends were trimmed by 0 bases and 5 bases, with 11 bases remaining between them. This chain's CDR3 is CASSQEFRLNEQYF. The CDR3 DNA sequence: TGTGCCAGCAGCCAAGAGTTCCGACTGAACGAGCAGTACTTC.

This clone has just one count. The CDR3 sequence: CASSFSSGSSYEQYF. The CDR3 DNA reads TGTGCCAGCAGCTTTTCGTCGGGATCCTCCTACGAGCAGTACTTC. The gene calls are TRBV7-2 and TRBJ2-7; maybe TRBD2 (5 bases). Germline V gene sequence: CDR1 SGHTA, CDR2 FQGNSA. V gave up 3 bases and J gave up 0 bases, with 12 bases separating them. The CDR3 has 15 amino acids.

This sequence joins TRBV11-2 and TRBJ2-6; no clear D. The CDR3 covers 15 residues. In germline, CDR1 is SGHAT, CDR2 FQNNGV. V was trimmed by 4 bases and J by 2 bases, leaving 9 bases between them. The CDR3 region has the DNA TGTGCCAGCAGCTCGTCTTTCCCTGGGGCCAACGTCCTGACTTTC. The encoded protein is CASSSSFPGANVLTF.

V gene TRBV10-3 combines with J gene TRBJ2-1, with D uncertain. Germline CDR1 ENHRY, CDR2 SYGVKD. The CDR3 runs to 13 residues. Between the trimmed V and J ends, which lost 8 bases and 8 bases, there was a span of 16 bases. The CDR3 DNA reads TGTGCCATCGGTGGCGGTGGCCGGGATGAGCAGTTCTTC. The encoded protein is CAIGGGGRDEQFF.

Remarks on this clone: One junction end disagrees with the germline gene, perhaps due to a read error. V gene TRBV20-1 combines with J gene TRBJ1-4; D is undetermined. This CDR3 has 11 residues. The germline gives CDR1 DFQATT, CDR2 SNEGSKA (reference sequence). The CDR3 is CSARDGDKARF. The CDR3 DNA reads TGCAGTGCTAGAGATGGCGACAAGGCCCGTTTT.

The chain recombines TRBV12-3 or TRBV12-4 with TRBJ2-1; the D is unclear. CDR3 length equals 11 residues. V lost 8 bases to trimming and J lost 8 bases, with 10 bases between them. DNA of the CDR3: TGTGCCAGCCCCCTAGGTTATGAGCAGTTCTTC. Translation gives CASPLGYEQFF.

The chain combines TRBV11-1 with TRBJ2-7; 10 nucleotides match TRBD2. V lost 1 base to trimming and J lost 3 bases; unmatched junction nucleotides: 6. The CDR3 runs 16 residues. Germline V gives CDR1 SGHAT, CDR2 FQDESV (reference sequence). The CDR3 DNA sequence: TGTGCCAGCAGCTTAGTCTCGGGACTAGCGATCTACGAGCAGTACTTC. It yields the protein CASSLVSGLAIYEQYF.

The rearrangement uses TRBV4-1 and TRBJ1-6; maybe TRBD1 (6 bases). CDR1 MGHRA and CDR2 YSYEKL come from the germline V gene. V was shortened by 6 bases and J by 4 bases, with 22 bases between the two germline ends. The CDR3 is 18 amino acids. The CDR3 loop is CASSTDSKRGLYNSPLHF. The CDR3 DNA follows: TGCGCCAGCAGTACGGACAGTAAAAGGGGCTTGTATAATTCACCCCTCCACTTT.

This clone was recorded only once. This rearrangement joins TRBV9 to TRBJ2-7; a possible D gene is TRBD2 (6 bases). Trimming pared 3 bases from V and 2 bases from J, leaving 12 bases between. CDR3 length: 14 residues. The germline V gene encodes CDR1 SGDLS and CDR2 YYNGEE. The CDR3 coding sequence is TGTGCCAGCAGCGCCTCCGGGACTCCCTACGAGCAGTACTTC. Translated, it gives CASSASGTPYEQYF.

This clone was detected a few times. The chain joins TRBV2 to TRBJ2-7, with 10 nucleotides matching TRBD1. CDR1 is SNHLY and CDR2 is FYNNEI in the germline V gene. With 5 bases clipped from V and 3 bases from J, the junction kept 4 bases outside the gene matches. The CDR3 totals 14 residues. As DNA, the CDR3 is TGTGCCAGCAGTCCCCGGACAGGGGGCTACGAGCAGTACTTC. It codes for CASSPRTGGYEQYF.